Listed below are T cell receptor beta chains from one sample, sequenced in a study of blood T cell repertoires in COVID-19. Here immunoSEQ multiplex PCR was the method, and the copy in TCRdb shows in-frame clones only, minus some. The table shows fewer than 450,000 clones, with roughly 87% occurring only once. Source material: PBMCs or T cells enriched from blood (not recorded which). These receptors originate from a woman aged 30 to 39 who had recovered from COVID-19. Each CDR3 is given without its conserved first and last residue. Clone size is not always given. Where it is, it says once, few, many or a class for expanded clones.

clone size: .; V gene: TRBV29-1; CDR3 protein: SVGGGQGNYGYT
clone size: .; V gene: TRBV24-1; CDR3 protein: ATSTDRGVYGYT
clone size: .; V gene: TRBV24-1; CDR3 protein: ATSDPTSGGYNEQF
clone size: .; V gene: TRBV18; CDR3 protein: ASSPAGGRSSGNTIY
clone size: few; V gene: TRBV7-6; CDR3 protein: ASSLRQGPGPQH
clone size: .; V gene: TRBV24-1; CDR3 protein: ATSSSGSEVNEQF
clone size: once; V gene: TRBV2; CDR3 protein: ASREHGTGGVGAF
clone size: .; V gene: TRBV7-2; CDR3 protein: ASSFTGGSYNEQF
clone size: few; V gene: TRBV5-1; CDR3 protein: ASSLGQADEKLF
clone size: .; V gene: TRBV30; CDR3 protein: ALDRVGSPLH
clone size: .; V gene: TRBV10-3; CDR3 protein: AIGGPGEDTQY
clone size: .; V gene: TRBV3-1/TRBV3-2; CDR3 protein: ASSQSGGGRETQY
clone size: .; V gene: TRBV6-2/TRBV6-3; CDR3 protein: ASTPGRSLGGHEQY
clone size: .; V gene: TRBV10-3; CDR3 protein: AISEATALGGYT
clone size: .; V gene: TRBV7-2; CDR3 protein: ASSLVPAGATRDTQY
clone size: few; V gene: TRBV6-5; CDR3 protein: ASRDRFNTGELF
clone size: .; V gene: TRBV6-5; CDR3 protein: ASSPGTENEKLF
clone size: .; V gene: TRBV3-1/TRBV3-2; CDR3 protein: ASSQDAGNEQF
clone size: .; V gene: TRBV24-1; CDR3 protein: ATYDRGLGNTIY
clone size: .; V gene: TRBV7-8; CDR3 protein: ASSPGTGLLNTEAF
clone size: .; V gene: TRBV28; CDR3 protein: ASSYSTYEQY
clone size: .; V gene: TRBV4-2; CDR3 protein: ASRPGQGSNQPQH
clone size: .; V gene: TRBV11-2; CDR3 protein: ASTLLLNTGELF
clone size: .; V gene: TRBV28; CDR3 protein: ASRGTADQPQH
clone size: .; V gene: TRBV6-2/TRBV6-3; CDR3 protein: ASSQRGGLTKNIQY
clone size: .; V gene: TRBV2; CDR3 protein: ASRRGSGQGNTIY
clone size: .; V gene: TRBV24-1; CDR3 protein: ATSDPGQGSGNTIY
clone size: .; V gene: TRBV27; CDR3 protein: ASKSADLETQY
clone size: .; V gene: TRBV5-1; CDR3 protein: ASSLPSGSYEQY
clone size: once; V gene: TRBV16; CDR3 protein: ASSQSAGGTQPQH
clone size: .; V gene: TRBV28; CDR3 protein: ASSLVQGNTEAF
clone size: .; V gene: TRBV6-2/TRBV6-3; CDR3 protein: ASSQRTGGIETQY
clone size: .; V gene: TRBV6-1; CDR3 protein: ASSDRDRGHYFYGYT
clone size: once; V gene: TRBV30; CDR3 protein: APGGGLNEKLF
clone size: .; V gene: TRBV28; CDR3 protein: RAGGPSTDTQY
clone size: .; V gene: TRBV6-1; CDR3 protein: ASSEPGGPQPQH
clone size: .; V gene: TRBV7-9; CDR3 protein: ASSPPRGASTDTQY